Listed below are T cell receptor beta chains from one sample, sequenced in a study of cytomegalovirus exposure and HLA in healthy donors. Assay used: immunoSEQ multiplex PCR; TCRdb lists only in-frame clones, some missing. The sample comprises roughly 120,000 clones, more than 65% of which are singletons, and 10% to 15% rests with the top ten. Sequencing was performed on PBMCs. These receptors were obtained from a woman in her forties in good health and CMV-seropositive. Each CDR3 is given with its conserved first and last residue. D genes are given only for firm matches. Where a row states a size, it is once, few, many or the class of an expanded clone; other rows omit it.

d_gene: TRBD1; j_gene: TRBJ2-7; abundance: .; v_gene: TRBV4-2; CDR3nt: TGTGCCAGCAGCCAAGAAGGACAGGCCTTTGACTCCTACGAGCAGTACTTC; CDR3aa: CASSQEGQAFDSYEQYF
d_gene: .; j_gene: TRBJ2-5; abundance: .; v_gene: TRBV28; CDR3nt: TGTGCCAGCCGAAGAGAAGAGACCCAGTACTTC; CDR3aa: CASRREETQYF
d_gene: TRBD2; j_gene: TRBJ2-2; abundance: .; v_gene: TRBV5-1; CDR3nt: TGCGCCAGCAGCAACCGACTAGCGGGGGACACCGGGGAGCTGTTTTTT; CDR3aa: CASSNRLAGDTGELFF
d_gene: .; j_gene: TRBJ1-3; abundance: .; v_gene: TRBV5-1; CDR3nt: TGCGCCAGCAGCTTGGCAGGCTCTGGAAACACCATATATTTT; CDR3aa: CASSLAGSGNTIYF
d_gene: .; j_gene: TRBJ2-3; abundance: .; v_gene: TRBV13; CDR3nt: TGTGCCAGCAGCTCACGGACAGACCAGGCGTATTTT; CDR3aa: CASSSRTDQAYF
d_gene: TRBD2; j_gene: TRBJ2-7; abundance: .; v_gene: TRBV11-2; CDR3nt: TGTGCCAGCAGCTTATCCCCTAGCGGGAGGGACGAGCAGTACTTC; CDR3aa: CASSLSPSGRDEQYF
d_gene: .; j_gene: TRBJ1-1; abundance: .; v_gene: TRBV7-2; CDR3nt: TGTGCCAGCAGCTCATCATACAGGGACGCTGAAGCTTTCTTT; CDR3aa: CASSSSYRDAEAFF
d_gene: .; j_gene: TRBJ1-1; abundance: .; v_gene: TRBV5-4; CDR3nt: TGTGCCAGCAGCCAGATCCTGGGCATGAACACTGAAGCTTTCTTT; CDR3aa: CASSQILGMNTEAFF
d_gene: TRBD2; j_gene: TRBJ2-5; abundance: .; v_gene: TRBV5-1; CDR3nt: TGCGCCAGCAGCTTTGGCGGGAGGATACAAGAGACCCAGTACTTC; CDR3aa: CASSFGGRIQETQYF
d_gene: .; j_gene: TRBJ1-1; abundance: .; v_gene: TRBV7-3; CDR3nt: TGTGCCAGCAGCCTCCAGCCGGGACTCTTGAACACTGAAGCTTTCTTT; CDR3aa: CASSLQPGLLNTEAFF
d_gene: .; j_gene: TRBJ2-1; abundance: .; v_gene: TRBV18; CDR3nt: TGTGCCAGCAGCGGTCAGGGGTTCGAGCAGTTCTTC; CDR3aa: CASSGQGFEQFF
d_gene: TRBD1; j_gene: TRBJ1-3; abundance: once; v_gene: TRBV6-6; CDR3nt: TGTGCCAGCAGTCTGGACAGGGAGAGAAACACCATATATTTT; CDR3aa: CASSLDRERNTIYF
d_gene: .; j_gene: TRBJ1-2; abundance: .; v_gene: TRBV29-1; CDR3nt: TGCAGCGTTGAGCTGCTTCGGGGCTACACCTTC; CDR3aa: CSVELLRGYTF
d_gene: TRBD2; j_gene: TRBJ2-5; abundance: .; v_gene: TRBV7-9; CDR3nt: TGTGCCAGCAGCTCACTAGTAGCGGGAGAAGAGACCCAGTACTTC; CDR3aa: CASSSLVAGEETQYF
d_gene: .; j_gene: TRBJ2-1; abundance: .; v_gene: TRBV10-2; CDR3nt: TGCGCCAGCAGCACCGGGACATCAAATGAGCAGTTCTTC; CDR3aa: CASSTGTSNEQFF
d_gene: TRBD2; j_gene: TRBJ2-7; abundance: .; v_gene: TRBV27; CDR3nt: TGTGCCAGCAGTTTACTGCGGGAGGGGTACGAGCAGTACTTC; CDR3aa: CASSLLREGYEQYF
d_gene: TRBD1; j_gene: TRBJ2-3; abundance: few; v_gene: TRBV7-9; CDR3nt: TGTGCCAGCAGCCGGTATGTGGGACAGAGCACAGATACGCAGTATTTT; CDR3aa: CASSRYVGQSTDTQYF
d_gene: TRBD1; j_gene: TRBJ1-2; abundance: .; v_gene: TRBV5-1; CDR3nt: TGCGCCAGCAGCGCGGGACAGGGGAGCTATGGCTACACCTTC; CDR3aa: CASSAGQGSYGYTF
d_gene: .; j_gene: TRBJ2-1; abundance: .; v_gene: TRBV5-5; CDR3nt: TGTGCCAGCAGCTTAATACTAGGGTCCTACAATGAGCAGTTCTTC; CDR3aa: CASSLILGSYNEQFF
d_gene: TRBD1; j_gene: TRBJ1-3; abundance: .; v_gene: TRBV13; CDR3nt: TGTGCCAGCAGCTCCCGGGACAGGAGGAACACCATATATTTT; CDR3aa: CASSSRDRRNTIYF
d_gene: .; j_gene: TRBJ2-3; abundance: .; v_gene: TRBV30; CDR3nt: TGTGCCTGGAGTGCGATGGGAGGCACAGATACGCAGTATTTT; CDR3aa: CAWSAMGGTDTQYF
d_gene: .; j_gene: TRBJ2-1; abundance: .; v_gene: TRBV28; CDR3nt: TGTGCCAGCAGTTGGAGGGGGCGTGACAATGAGCAGTTCTTC; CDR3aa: CASSWRGRDNEQFF
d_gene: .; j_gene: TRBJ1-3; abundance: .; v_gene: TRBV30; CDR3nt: TGTGCCTGGGAACCGAGGGTGCGGGGAAACACCATATATTTT; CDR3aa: CAWEPRVRGNTIYF
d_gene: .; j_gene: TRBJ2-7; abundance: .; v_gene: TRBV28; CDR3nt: TGTGCCAGCAGTTTCAGCGGAAAAAGCTACGAGCAGTACTTC; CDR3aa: CASSFSGKSYEQYF
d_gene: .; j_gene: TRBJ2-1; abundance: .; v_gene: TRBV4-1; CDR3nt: TGCGCCAGCAGTAAGAGGGTCAGCTACAATGAGCAGTTCTTC; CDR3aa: CASSKRVSYNEQFF